This TCR beta chain appears in the sequencing data of a study of T cells in Graves' hyperthyroidism and ophthalmopathy. The study, taken as a whole, reports: By a 13 V-J model, ophthalmopathy was set apart from stable hyperthyroidism.

The TCR beta CDR3 regions underwent amplification using RNA transcripts as the source. HTBI primers were employed in a first-round RT-PCR of the TCR CDR3. TCRdb independently ran MiXCR on the multiplex PCR reads; one entry per CDR3 protein. The table has a few hundred thousand distinct CDR3 sequences, 14% seen once. Disease lasting under 3 months, a NOSPECS grade of at least 4, and a Clinical Activity Score of at least 3 were features of the ophthalmopathy patients. Clinical symptoms, serum thyroxine, TRAb, thyroid ultrasound and orbital computed tomography established diagnosis. Over 8 ml fresh peripheral blood yielded the PBMCs. This clonotype was counted ten times or more. Antigen unknown. The sample taken for sequencing was blood. The clonotype comes from a woman between 25 and 40 years old with Graves' ophthalmopathy.

CDR3 in DNA: TGTGCCACCACGGACAGGTCTAGCACAGATACGCAGTATTTT. Protein sequence: CATTDRSSTDTQYF. The chain uses TRBV19 and TRBJ2-3, with 7 bases lining up with TRBD1. Losses at the gene ends were 10 bases for V and 0 bases for J; bases not matched to a gene: 7. The germline V gene encodes CDR1 LNHDA and CDR2 SQIVND (reference sequence). The CDR3 totals 14 residues. Variable domain in full (rest from reference TRBV19 and TRBJ2-3): DGGITQSPKYLFRKEGQNVTLSCEQNLNHDAMYWYRQDPGQGLRLIYYSQIVNDFQKGDIAEGYSVSREKKESFPLTVTSAQKNPTAFYLCATTDRSSTDTQYFGPGTRLTVL.